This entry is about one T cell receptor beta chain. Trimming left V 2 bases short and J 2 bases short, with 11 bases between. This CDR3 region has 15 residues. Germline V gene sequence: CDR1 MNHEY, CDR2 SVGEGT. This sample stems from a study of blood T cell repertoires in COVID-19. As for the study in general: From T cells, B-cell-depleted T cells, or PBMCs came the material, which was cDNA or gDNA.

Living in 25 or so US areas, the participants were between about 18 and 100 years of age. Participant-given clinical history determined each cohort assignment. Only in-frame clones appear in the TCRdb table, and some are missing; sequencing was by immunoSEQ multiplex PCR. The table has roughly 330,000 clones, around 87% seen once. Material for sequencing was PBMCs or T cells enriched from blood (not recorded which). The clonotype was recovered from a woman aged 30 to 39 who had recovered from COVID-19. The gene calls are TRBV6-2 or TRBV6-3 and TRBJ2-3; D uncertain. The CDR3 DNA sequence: TGTGCCAGCAGTTACGTCGGGTCCTTCACAGATACGCAGTATTTT. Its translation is CASSYVGSFTDTQYF.